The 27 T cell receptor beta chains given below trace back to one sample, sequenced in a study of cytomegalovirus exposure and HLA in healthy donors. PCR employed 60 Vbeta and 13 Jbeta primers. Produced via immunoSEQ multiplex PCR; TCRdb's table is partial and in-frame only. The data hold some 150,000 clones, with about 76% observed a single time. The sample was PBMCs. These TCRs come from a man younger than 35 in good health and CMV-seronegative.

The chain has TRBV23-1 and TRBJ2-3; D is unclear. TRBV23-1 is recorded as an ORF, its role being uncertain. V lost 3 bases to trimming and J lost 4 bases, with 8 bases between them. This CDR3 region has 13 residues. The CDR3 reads CASSQQFPDTQYF. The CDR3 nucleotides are TGCGCCAGCAGTCAGCAGTTTCCAGATACGCAGTATTTT.

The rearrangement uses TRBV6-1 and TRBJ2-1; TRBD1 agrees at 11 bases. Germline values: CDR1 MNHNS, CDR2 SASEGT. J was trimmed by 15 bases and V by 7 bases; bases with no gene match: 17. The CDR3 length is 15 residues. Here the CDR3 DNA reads TGTGCCAGCATCCAACCGGGACAGGGGGAATCGTCAAGGTTCTTC. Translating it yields CASIQPGQGESSRFF.

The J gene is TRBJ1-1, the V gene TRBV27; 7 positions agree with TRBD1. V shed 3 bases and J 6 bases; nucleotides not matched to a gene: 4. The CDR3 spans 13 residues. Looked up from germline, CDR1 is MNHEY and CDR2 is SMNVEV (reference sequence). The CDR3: CASSFDRDAEAFF. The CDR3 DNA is TGTGCCAGCAGTTTTGACAGGGATGCTGAAGCTTTCTTT.

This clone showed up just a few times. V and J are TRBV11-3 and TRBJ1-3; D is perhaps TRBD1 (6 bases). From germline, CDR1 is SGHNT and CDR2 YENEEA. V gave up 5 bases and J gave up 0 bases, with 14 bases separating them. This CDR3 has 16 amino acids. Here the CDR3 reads CASSQDRLHSGNTIYF. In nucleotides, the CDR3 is TGTGCCAGCAGCCAGGACAGACTACACTCTGGAAACACCATATATTTT.

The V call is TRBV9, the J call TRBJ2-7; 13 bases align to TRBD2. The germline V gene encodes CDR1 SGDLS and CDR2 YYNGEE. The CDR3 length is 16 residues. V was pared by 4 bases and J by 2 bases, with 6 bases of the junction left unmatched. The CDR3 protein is CASSPRGLAGAYEQYF. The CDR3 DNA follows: TGTGCCAGCAGCCCTCGTGGACTAGCGGGAGCCTACGAGCAGTACTTC.

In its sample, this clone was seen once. CDR3 sequence: CASRQDSIYGYTF. Here the CDR3 DNA reads TGTGCCAGCAGACAAGACAGCATCTATGGCTACACCTTC. The rearrangement links TRBV6-5 to TRBJ1-2, with TRBD1 as a possible D gene (5 bases). Deletions cut 6 bases from V and 4 bases from J, with 12 bases between. Germline V gives CDR1 MNHEY, CDR2 SVGAGI. The CDR3 extends over 13 amino acids.

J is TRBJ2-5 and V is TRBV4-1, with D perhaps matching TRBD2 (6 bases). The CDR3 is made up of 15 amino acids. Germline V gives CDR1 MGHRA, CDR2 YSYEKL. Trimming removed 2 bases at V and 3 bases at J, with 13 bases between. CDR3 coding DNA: TGCGCCAGCAGCCAATCCCGTGGCGGGGAAGAGACCCAGTACTTC. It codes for CASSQSRGGEETQYF.

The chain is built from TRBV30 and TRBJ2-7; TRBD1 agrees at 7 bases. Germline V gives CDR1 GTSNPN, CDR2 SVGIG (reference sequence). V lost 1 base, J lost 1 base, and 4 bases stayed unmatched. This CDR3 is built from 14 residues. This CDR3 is CAWSAAGGSYEQYF. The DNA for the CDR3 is TGTGCCTGGAGTGCCGCAGGGGGATCCTACGAGCAGTACTTC.

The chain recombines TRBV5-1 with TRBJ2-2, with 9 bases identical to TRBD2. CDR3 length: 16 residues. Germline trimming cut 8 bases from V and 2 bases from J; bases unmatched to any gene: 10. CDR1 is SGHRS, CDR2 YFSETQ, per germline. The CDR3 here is CASSTAGGPNTGELFF. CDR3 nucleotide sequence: TGCGCCAGTTCTACTGCGGGAGGGCCTAACACCGGGGAGCTGTTTTTT.

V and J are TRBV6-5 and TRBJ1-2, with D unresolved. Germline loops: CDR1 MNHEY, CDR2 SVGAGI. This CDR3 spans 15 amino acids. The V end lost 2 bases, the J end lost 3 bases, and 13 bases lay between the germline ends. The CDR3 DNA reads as TGTGCCAGCAGTTACGGCCGGGGAGCCCACTATGGCTACACCTTC. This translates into CASSYGRGAHYGYTF.

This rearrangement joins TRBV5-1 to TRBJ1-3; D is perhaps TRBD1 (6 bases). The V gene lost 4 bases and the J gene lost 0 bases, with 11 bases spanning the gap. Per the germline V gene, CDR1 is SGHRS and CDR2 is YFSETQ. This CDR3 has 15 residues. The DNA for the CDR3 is TGCGCCAGCAGCCTCGGACAGCACTCTGGAAACACCATATATTTT. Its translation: CASSLGQHSGNTIYF.

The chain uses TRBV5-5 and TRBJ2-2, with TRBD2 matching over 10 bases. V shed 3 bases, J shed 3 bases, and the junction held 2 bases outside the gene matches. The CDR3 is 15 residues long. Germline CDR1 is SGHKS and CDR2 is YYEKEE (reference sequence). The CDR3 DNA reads TGTGCCAGCAGCTCGACTAGCGGGTACACCGGGGAGCTGTTTTTT. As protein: CASSSTSGYTGELFF.

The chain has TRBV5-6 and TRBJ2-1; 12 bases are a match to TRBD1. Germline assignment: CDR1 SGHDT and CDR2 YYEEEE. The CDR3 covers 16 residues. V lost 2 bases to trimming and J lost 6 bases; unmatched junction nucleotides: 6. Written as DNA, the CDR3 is TGTGCCAGCAGCTTCGCCGGGACAGGGGGCCTCAATGAGCAGTTCTTC. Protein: CASSFAGTGGLNEQFF.

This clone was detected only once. This chain's CDR3 is CASSGRDRGPGTEAFF. The CDR3 nucleotides read TGTGCCAGCAGTGGTCGGGACAGGGGGCCGGGGACTGAAGCTTTCTTT. The chain uses TRBV6-1 and TRBJ1-1, with 12 nucleotides matching TRBD1. Germline V lookup: CDR1 MNHNS, CDR2 SASEGT. The CDR3 has 16 residues. Trimming cost V 4 bases and J 5 bases; bases outside gene matches: 8.

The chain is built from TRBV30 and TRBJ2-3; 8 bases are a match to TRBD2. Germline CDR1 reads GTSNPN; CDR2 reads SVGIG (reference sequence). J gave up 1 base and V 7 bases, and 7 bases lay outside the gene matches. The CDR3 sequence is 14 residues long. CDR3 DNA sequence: TGTGCCTCTAGGACTAGCCCAGGCACAGATACGCAGTATTTT. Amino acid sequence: CASRTSPGTDTQYF.

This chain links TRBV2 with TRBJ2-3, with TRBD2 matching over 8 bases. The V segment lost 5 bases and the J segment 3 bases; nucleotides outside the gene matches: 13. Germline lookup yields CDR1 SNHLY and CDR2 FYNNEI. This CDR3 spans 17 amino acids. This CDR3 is CASSSRGPSGSTDTQYF. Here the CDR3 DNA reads TGTGCCAGCAGTTCGAGGGGTCCCAGCGGGAGTACAGATACGCAGTATTTT.

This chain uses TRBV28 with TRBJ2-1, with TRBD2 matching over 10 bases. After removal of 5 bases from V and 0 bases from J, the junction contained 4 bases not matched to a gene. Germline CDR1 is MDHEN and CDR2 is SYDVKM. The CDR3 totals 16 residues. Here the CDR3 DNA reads TGTGCCAGCAGTCCGAGACTAGCGGGCTCCTACAATGAGCAGTTCTTC. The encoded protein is CASSPRLAGSYNEQFF.

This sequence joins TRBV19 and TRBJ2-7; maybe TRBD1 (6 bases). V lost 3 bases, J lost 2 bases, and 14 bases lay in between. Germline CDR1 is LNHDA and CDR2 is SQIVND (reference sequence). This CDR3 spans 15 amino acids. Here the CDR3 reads CASSIPRQGTYEQYF. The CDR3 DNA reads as TGTGCCAGTAGTATCCCTCGGCAGGGGACCTACGAGCAGTACTTC. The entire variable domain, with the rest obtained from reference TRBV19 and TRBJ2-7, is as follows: DGGITQSPKYLFRKEGQNVTLSCEQNLNHDAMYWYRQDPGQGLRLIYYSQIVNDFQKGDIAEGYSVSREKKESFPLTVTSAQKNPTAFYLCASSIPRQGTYEQYFGPGTRLTVT.

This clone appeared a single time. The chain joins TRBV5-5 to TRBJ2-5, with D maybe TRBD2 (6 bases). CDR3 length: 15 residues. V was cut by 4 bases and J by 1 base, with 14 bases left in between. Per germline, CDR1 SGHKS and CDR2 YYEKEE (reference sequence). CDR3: CASSVAGGVQETQYF. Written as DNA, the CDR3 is TGTGCCAGCAGCGTGGCCGGAGGGGTCCAAGAGACCCAGTACTTC.

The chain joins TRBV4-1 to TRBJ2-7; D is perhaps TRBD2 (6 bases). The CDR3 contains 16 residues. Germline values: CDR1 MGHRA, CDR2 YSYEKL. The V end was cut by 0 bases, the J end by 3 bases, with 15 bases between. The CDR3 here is CASSQEPTATSYEQYF. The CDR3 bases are TGCGCCAGCAGCCAAGAACCGACCGCGACTAGCTACGAGCAGTACTTC.

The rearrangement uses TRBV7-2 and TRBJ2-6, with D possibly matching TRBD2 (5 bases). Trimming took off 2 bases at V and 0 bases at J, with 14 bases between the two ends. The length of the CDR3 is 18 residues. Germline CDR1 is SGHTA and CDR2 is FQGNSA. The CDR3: CASSLRKGDSSGANVLTF. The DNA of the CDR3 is TGTGCCAGCAGCTTACGTAAGGGAGATAGCTCTGGGGCCAACGTCCTGACTTTC.

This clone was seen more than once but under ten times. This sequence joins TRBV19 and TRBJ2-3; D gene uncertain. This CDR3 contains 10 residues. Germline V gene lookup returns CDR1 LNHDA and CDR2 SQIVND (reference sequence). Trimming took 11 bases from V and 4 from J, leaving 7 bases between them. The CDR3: CACGPDTQYF. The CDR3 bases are TGTGCCTGCGGCCCAGATACGCAGTATTTT.

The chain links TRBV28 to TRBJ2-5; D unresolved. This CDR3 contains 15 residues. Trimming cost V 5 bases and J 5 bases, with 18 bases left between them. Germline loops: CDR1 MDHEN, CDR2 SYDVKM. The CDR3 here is CASSPPSLQRETQYF. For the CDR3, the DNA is TGTGCCAGCAGTCCCCCCTCGCTCCAGAGGGAGACCCAGTACTTC.

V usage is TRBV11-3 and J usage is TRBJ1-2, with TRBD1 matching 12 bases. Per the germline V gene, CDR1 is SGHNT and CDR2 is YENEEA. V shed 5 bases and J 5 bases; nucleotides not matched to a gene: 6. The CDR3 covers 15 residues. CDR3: CASSRGTGGRYGYTF. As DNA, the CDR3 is TGTGCCAGCAGCAGAGGGACAGGGGGCCGTTATGGCTACACCTTC. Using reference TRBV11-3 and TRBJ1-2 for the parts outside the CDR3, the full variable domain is EAGVVQSPRYKIIEKKQPVAFWCNPISGHNTLYWYLQNLGQGPELLIRYENEEAVDDSQLPKDRFSAERLKGVDSTLKIQPAELGDSAVYLCASSRGTGGRYGYTFGSGTRLTVV.

The CDR3 sequence: CAIGGVNTEAFF. CDR3 sequence (DNA): TGCGCCATCGGGGGGGTGAACACTGAAGCTTTCTTT. V gene TRBV4-1 combines with J gene TRBJ1-1; possible D gene TRBD1, 5 bases. Germline V lookup: CDR1 MGHRA, CDR2 YSYEKL. V lost 10 bases to trimming and J lost 0 bases, with 9 bases between them. This CDR3 spans 12 amino acids.

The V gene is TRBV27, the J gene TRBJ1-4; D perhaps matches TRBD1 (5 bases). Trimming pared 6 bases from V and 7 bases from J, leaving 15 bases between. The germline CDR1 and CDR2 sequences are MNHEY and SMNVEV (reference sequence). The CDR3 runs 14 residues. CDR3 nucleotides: TGTGCCAGCAGGCCAGGGTTTTTTGGTGAAAAACTGTTTTTT. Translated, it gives CASRPGFFGEKLFF.

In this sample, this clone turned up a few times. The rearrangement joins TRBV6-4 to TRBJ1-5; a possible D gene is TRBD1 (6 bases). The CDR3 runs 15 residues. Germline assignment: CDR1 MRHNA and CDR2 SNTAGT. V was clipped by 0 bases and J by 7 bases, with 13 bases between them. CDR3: CASSDSGHRAQPQHF. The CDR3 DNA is TGTGCCAGCAGTGACTCAGGCCACAGGGCCCAGCCCCAGCATTTT.